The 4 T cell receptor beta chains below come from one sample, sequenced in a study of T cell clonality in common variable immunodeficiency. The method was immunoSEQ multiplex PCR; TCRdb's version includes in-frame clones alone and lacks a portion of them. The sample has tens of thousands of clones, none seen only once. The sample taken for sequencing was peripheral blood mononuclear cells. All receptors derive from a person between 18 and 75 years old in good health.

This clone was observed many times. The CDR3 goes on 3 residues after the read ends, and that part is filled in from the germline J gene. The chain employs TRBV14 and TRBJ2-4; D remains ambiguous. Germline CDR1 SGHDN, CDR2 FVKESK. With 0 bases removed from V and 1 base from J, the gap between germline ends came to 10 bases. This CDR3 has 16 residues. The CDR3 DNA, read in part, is TGTGCCAGCAGCCAAGAGGGCCATCCGGCCAAAAACATT. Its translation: CASSQEGHPAKNI. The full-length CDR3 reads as CASSQEGHPAKNIQYF.

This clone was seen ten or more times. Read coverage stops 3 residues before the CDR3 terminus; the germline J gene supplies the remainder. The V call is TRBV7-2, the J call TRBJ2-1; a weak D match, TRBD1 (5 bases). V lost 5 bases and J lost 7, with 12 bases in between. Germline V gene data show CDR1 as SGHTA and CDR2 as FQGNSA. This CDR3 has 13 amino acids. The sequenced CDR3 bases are TGTGCCAGCAGCCCCAGGACACTTAATGAG. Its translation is CASSPRTLNE. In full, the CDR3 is CASSPRTLNEQFF.

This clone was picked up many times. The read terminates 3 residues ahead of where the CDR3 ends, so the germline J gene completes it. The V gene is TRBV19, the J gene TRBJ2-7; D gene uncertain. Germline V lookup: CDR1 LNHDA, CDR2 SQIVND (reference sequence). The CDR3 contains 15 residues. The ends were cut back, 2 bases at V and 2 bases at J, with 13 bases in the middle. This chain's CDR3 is CASSIFPSRAYEQYF. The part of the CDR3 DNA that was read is TGTGCCAGTAGTATATTCCCCAGTCGGGCCTACGAG.

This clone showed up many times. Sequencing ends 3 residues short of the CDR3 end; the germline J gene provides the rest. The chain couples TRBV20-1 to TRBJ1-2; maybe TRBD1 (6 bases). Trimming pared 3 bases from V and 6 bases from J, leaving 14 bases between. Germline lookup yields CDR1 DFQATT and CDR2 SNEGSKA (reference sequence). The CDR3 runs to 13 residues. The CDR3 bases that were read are TGCAGTGCTAGCCCGGGGGGGCGCGATGGC. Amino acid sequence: CSASPGGRDG. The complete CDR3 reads CSASPGGRDGYTF.